The 18 T cell receptor beta chains listed next were all sequenced from one sample in a study of T cell changes during pregnancy in multiple sclerosis. Assay used: immunoSEQ multiplex PCR; TCRdb lists only in-frame clones, some missing. The sample consists of 50,000 to 75,000 clones, 91% of them appearing once. Sequences were derived from peripheral blood, sampled in the third trimester of pregnancy. The receptors were sampled from a female donor in good health, enrolled as a control in a pregnancy study.

The chain recombines TRBV28 with TRBJ2-7, with a possible D match to TRBD2 (6 bases). This CDR3 is built from 11 residues. The germline V gene has CDR1 MDHEN and CDR2 SYDVKM. V was clipped by 7 bases and J by 5 bases, with 9 bases between them. CDR3 DNA sequence: TGTGCCAGCATTGGAGGGCACGAGCAGTACTTC. Protein product: CASIGGHEQYF.

The chain uses TRBV27 and TRBJ1-5; TRBD1 aligns across 12 bases. This CDR3 is built from 19 residues. V was clipped by 5 bases and J by 5 bases; unmatched bases: 16. Germline values: CDR1 MNHEY, CDR2 SMNVEV (reference sequence). The CDR3 region has the DNA TGTGCCAGCAGTCCCCGCTCCGGGACAGGGGGCCCCGGGTATCAGCCCCAGCATTTT. The encoded protein is CASSPRSGTGGPGYQPQHF.

The J gene is TRBJ2-4, the V gene TRBV5-1; 10 bases are a match to TRBD2. This CDR3 is built from 16 residues. Germline V gene sequence: CDR1 SGHRS, CDR2 YFSETQ. The ends lost 3 bases at V and 0 bases at J; junction bases unmatched: 3. The CDR3 loop reads CASSSGLAVAKNIQYF. The CDR3 nucleotides are TGCGCCAGCAGCTCCGGACTAGCGGTAGCCAAAAACATTCAGTACTTC.

The genes are TRBV19 and TRBJ2-7; 7 bases are shared with TRBD2. Germline values: CDR1 LNHDA, CDR2 SQIVND (reference sequence). V lost 6 bases to trimming and J lost 0 bases; unmatched junction nucleotides: 8. The CDR3 is 15 residues long. CDR3 in amino acids: CASRLQRGSSYEQYF. The CDR3 DNA sequence: TGTGCCAGTAGACTACAGCGGGGAAGCTCCTACGAGCAGTACTTC.

The chain combines TRBV18 with TRBJ1-5; D may be TRBD1 (5 bases). Trimming took 6 bases from V and 6 from J, leaving 12 bases between them. This CDR3 region has 13 residues. CDR1 KGHSH and CDR2 LQKENI come from the germline V gene. The CDR3 DNA reads as TGTGCCAGCTCCCGACAGTTTACTCAGCCCCAGCATTTT. Translation: CASSRQFTQPQHF.

J is TRBJ1-5 and V is TRBV6-1; D might be TRBD1 (6 bases). V was shortened by 3 bases and J by 2 bases, with 17 bases between the two germline ends. This CDR3 has 17 residues. The germline V gene encodes CDR1 MNHNS and CDR2 SASEGT. CDR3 sequence (DNA): TGTGCCAGCAGTGATGATCCGTACAGGGCGGGCAATCAGCCCCAGCATTTT. Its translation is CASSDDPYRAGNQPQHF.

This chain uses TRBV5-4 with TRBJ2-3; a weak D match, TRBD1 (5 bases). The CDR3 has 15 residues. Germline CDR1 is SGHNT and CDR2 is YYREEE (reference sequence). Trimming stripped 0 bases from V and 2 bases from J, with 10 bases between. For the CDR3, the DNA is TGTGCCAGCAGCTTGGGCAGGGCATACACAGATACGCAGTATTTT. The encoded protein is CASSLGRAYTDTQYF.

This clone was seen more than once but under ten times. The chain has TRBV6-6 and TRBJ1-2, with a weak D call TRBD1 (6 bases). Trimming removed 8 bases from V and 7 bases from J, with 17 bases in between. This CDR3 has 13 residues. The V gene's germline CDR1 is MNHNY and CDR2 SVGAGI (reference sequence). The chain's CDR3 is CASAGDTSIGYTF. As DNA, the CDR3 is TGTGCCAGCGCCGGGGACACCTCTATTGGCTACACCTTC.

The chain carries TRBV7-8 and TRBJ2-5; D not resolved. The CDR3 has 10 residues. In germline, CDR1 is SGHVS, CDR2 FQNEAQ. With 5 bases removed from V and 4 bases from J, the gap between germline ends came to 2 bases. This chain's CDR3 is CASSLETQYF. The DNA for the CDR3 is TGTGCCAGCAGCCTAGAGACCCAGTACTTC.

The chain employs TRBV19 and TRBJ1-1, with 9 bases lining up with TRBD1. This CDR3 has 13 amino acids. Germline V CDR1 and CDR2: LNHDA, SQIVND (reference sequence). V trimming: 6 bases; J trimming: 4 bases; junction bases outside the gene matches: 3. CDR3: CASSIQGATEAFF. DNA for the CDR3: TGTGCCAGTAGCATACAGGGGGCCACTGAAGCTTTCTTT. Full variable domain (remainder filled in from reference TRBV19 and TRBJ1-1): DGGITQSPKYLFRKEGQNVTLSCEQNLNHDAMYWYRQDPGQGLRLIYYSQIVNDFQKGDIAEGYSVSREKKESFPLTVTSAQKNPTAFYLCASSIQGATEAFFGQGTRLTVV.

The chain uses TRBV9 and TRBJ2-1; TRBD2 might be the D (6 bases). V lost 2 bases to trimming and J lost 4 bases, with 13 bases between them. The CDR3 runs 15 residues. Germline V gene sequence: CDR1 SGDLS, CDR2 YYNGEE. Here the CDR3 reads CASSVWGGSYNEQFF. In DNA, the CDR3 is TGTGCCAGCAGCGTTTGGGGAGGCTCTTACAATGAGCAGTTCTTC.

The gene calls are TRBV2 and TRBJ1-1; a weak D match, TRBD1 (6 bases). This CDR3 contains 14 residues. Germline assignment: CDR1 SNHLY and CDR2 FYNNEI. V was pared by 5 bases and J by 8 bases, with 18 bases between. The CDR3 loop reads CASSFDRPPSEAFF. CDR3 coding DNA: TGTGCCAGCAGTTTCGACAGGCCCCCCTCGGAAGCTTTCTTT.

The gene calls are TRBV29-1 and TRBJ1-2, with TRBD1 matching 8 bases. CDR3 length: 12 residues. V lost 6 bases, J lost 4 bases, and 4 bases stayed unmatched. Germline-derived CDR1 and CDR2 are SQVTM and ANQGSEA. The CDR3 DNA reads TGCAGCGTCACGCAGGGGGCCTATGGCTACACCTTC. It is translated as CSVTQGAYGYTF.

The gene calls are TRBV7-2 and TRBJ2-1; 9 bases fit TRBD2. The CDR3 has 16 amino acids. Germline trimming cut 3 bases from V and 3 bases from J; bases unmatched to any gene: 6. Germline V CDR1 and CDR2: SGHTA, FQGNSA. CDR3 sequence: CASSFLAGDVYNEQFF. The CDR3 DNA follows: TGTGCCAGCAGCTTCTTAGCGGGAGATGTCTACAATGAGCAGTTCTTC.

In this sample, this clone turned up once. V usage is TRBV7-9 and J usage is TRBJ1-1; tentative D call: TRBD1 (5 bases). The CDR3 is 19 residues long. Per germline, CDR1 SEHNR and CDR2 FQNEAQ (reference sequence). V lost 5 bases and J 0 bases, leaving 25 bases between the germline ends. CDR3 amino acids: CASSRPIGHGRGMNTEAFF. In DNA, the CDR3 is TGTGCCAGCAGCCGACCCATTGGACACGGAAGGGGCATGAACACTGAAGCTTTCTTT.

The V call is TRBV6-1, the J call TRBJ1-1; D possibly corresponds to TRBD1 (6 bases). The germline V gene has CDR1 MNHNS and CDR2 SASEGT. V was shortened by 7 bases and J by 4 bases, with 10 bases between the two germline ends. The CDR3 consists of 12 residues. The CDR3 loop reads CASTLGATEAFF. In DNA, the CDR3 is TGTGCCAGCACCTTGGGGGCCACTGAAGCTTTCTTT.

This clone has only one observation. The chain recombines TRBV5-5 with TRBJ1-6, with 9 bases lining up with TRBD1. CDR1 is SGHKS, CDR2 YYEKEE, per germline (reference sequence). The CDR3 is 16 amino acids. V shed 0 bases and J 10 bases; nucleotides not matched to a gene: 8. CDR3 sequence (DNA): TGTGCCAGCAGCTTGGGGGACAGGGTGTATGGATCACCCCTCCACTTT. This translates into CASSLGDRVYGSPLHF. The full variable domain, with the rest looked up from reference TRBV5-5 and TRBJ1-6, is DAGVTQSPTHLIKTRGQQVTLRCSPISGHKSVSWYQQVLGQGPQFIFQYYEKEERGRGNFPDRFSARQFPNYSSELNVNALLLGDSALYLCASSLGDRVYGSPLHFGNGTRLTVT.

This chain joins TRBV7-6 and TRBJ1-3, with 11 bases matching TRBD1. V shed 5 bases, J shed 3 bases, and the junction held 15 bases outside the gene matches. This CDR3 region has 19 residues. Germline V CDR1 and CDR2: SGHVS, FNYEAQ. The CDR3 loop reads CASSPDRGRLFVNGNTIYF. CDR3 bases: TGTGCCAGCAGCCCGGACAGGGGGCGCCTCTTTGTGAATGGAAACACCATATATTTT.